The next 2 T cell receptor beta chains were all read from a single sample in a study of response to subunit inactivated influenza vaccine. From the RT-PCR reads, TCRdb called clonotypes with MiXCR, one entry per CDR3 protein. The data hold about 570,000 distinct CDR3 sequences, with over 9.5% observed a single time. Sequencing was performed on PBMCs from blood, taken on the day of vaccination. The receptors come from a man aged 50-59 years who received an inactivated influenza vaccine.

This clonotype was seen a few times. The rearrangement links TRBV7-2 to TRBJ2-3, with 14 bases aligning to TRBD2. The CDR3 is made up of 15 amino acids. V lost 1 base to trimming and J lost 8 bases; unmatched junction nucleotides: 2. The V gene's germline CDR1 is SGHTA and CDR2 FQGNSA. The CDR3 sequence: CASSLGGLAGGTQYF. In nucleotides, the CDR3 is TGTGCCAGCAGCTTAGGCGGACTAGCGGGGGGTACGCAGTATTTT.

The chain uses TRBV7-9 and TRBJ2-3; 9 bases match TRBD2. The J segment lost 4 bases and the V segment lost 2 bases, leaving 10 bases of the junction unmatched. The germline V gene has CDR1 SEHNR and CDR2 FQNEAQ (reference sequence). CDR3 length equals 17 residues. In DNA, the CDR3 is TGTGCCAGCAGCTTACAGATGAGCGGGGGGTGGCCAGATACGCAGTATTTT. It yields the protein CASSLQMSGGWPDTQYF.